This T cell receptor (beta chain) is drawn from a study of T cell changes during pregnancy in multiple sclerosis. J gave up 15 bases and V 1 base, and 7 bases lay outside the gene matches. CDR3 length equals 14 residues. From germline, CDR1 is SGHDN and CDR2 FVKESK. The repertoire was sequenced with immunoSEQ multiplex PCR; TCRdb's copy has only in-frame clones and lacks some. The repertoire consists of some 110,000 clones, with around 90% occurring once and the leading ten covering approximately 1.5%. The rearrangement links TRBV14 to TRBJ2-1; the match to TRBD2 covers 12 bases. The sequences come from peripheral blood, collected in the third trimester of pregnancy. The receptor's source is a female donor with multiple sclerosis, enrolled in a pregnancy study. DNA of the CDR3: TGTGCCAGCAGCCAAGTCTCTAGCGGGGGGGGATGGTTCTTC. Protein product: CASSQVSSGGGWFF. Together with reference TRBV14 and TRBJ2-1, the CDR3 gives the full variable domain: EAGVTQFPSHSVIEKGQTVTLRCDPISGHDNLYWYRRVMGKEIKFLLHFVKESKQDESGMPNNRFLAERTGGTYSTLKVQPAELEDSGVYFCASSQVSSGGGWFFGPGTRLTVL.